Listed below are T cell receptor beta chains from one sample, sequenced in a study of shared clonotypes between healthy human individuals. The protocol was immunoSEQ multiplex PCR, while the TCRdb copy is restricted to in-frame clones and leaves out a portion. Here the sample spans some 2,400,000 clones, almost 96% being singletons. Sequenced sample: naive CD4+ T cells sorted from blood. These receptors were taken from a young man in good health. Each CDR3 is given with its conserved first and last residue. D genes are given only for firm matches. Size values are once, few and many counts, or a class for expanded clones, and some rows have none.

J gene | V gene | clone size | D gene | CDR3 protein | CDR3 DNA
TRBJ1-4 | TRBV29-1 | . | . | CSVSTPEKLFF | TGCAGCGTCTCGACTCCGGAAAAACTGTTTTTT
TRBJ2-5 | TRBV14 | . | . | CASSRVEATQYF | TGTGCCAGCAGCCGTGTTGAAGCGACCCAGTACTTC
TRBJ2-3 | TRBV28 | . | TRBD1 | CATQGSTDTQYF | TGTGCCACACAGGGGAGCACAGATACGCAGTATTTT
TRBJ1-3 | TRBV2 | . | . | CASSEQVRNTIYF | TGTGCCAGCAGTGAACAGGTCCGGAACACCATATATTTT
TRBJ1-2 | TRBV11-2 | . | . | CASSLDGPSGGSSYTF | TGTGCCAGCAGCTTAGATGGGCCCTCTGGGGGCAGCAGCTACACCTTC
TRBJ1-4 | TRBV27 | . | . | CASSRNGGVNEKLFF | TGTGCCAGCAGTCGAAACGGAGGTGTGAATGAAAAACTGTTTTTT
TRBJ2-1 | TRBV4-2 | once | . | CASSLGGPNEQFF | TGTGCCAGCAGCCTCGGGGGCCCGAATGAGCAGTTCTTC
TRBJ2-5 | TRBV5-1 | . | . | CASGEKETQYF | TGCGCCAGCGGGGAGAAGGAGACCCAGTACTTC
TRBJ2-1 | TRBV9 | . | TRBD2 | CASSTRTSGTSYNEQFF | TGTGCCAGCAGCACTCGGACTAGCGGCACCTCCTACAATGAGCAGTTCTTC
TRBJ2-7 | TRBV7-9 | . | . | CASSLTEPPYEQYF | TGTGCCAGCAGCTTAACAGAGCCGCCCTACGAGCAGTACTTC
TRBJ1-3 | TRBV5-1 | . | . | CASAQTGDSGNTIYF | TGCGCCAGCGCCCAGACTGGGGACTCTGGAAACACCATATATTTT
TRBJ2-7 | TRBV18 | . | . | CASSNGQTYEQYF | TGTGCCAGCTCAAACGGGCAGACGTACGAGCAGTACTTC
TRBJ2-7 | TRBV6-1 | . | TRBD1 | CASSEDRGLIWEQYF | TGTGCCAGCAGTGAAGACAGGGGGCTGATCTGGGAGCAGTACTTC
TRBJ2-1 | TRBV11-3 | . | . | CASSINEGYEQFF | TGTGCCAGCAGTATCAACGAGGGGTATGAGCAGTTCTTC
TRBJ2-7 | TRBV20-1 | . | . | CSWWYEQYF | TGCAGCTGGTGGTACGAGCAGTACTTC
TRBJ1-5 | TRBV10-2 | . | . | CASSRGYGQPQHF | TGCGCCAGCAGCCGCGGGTACGGTCAGCCCCAGCATTTT
TRBJ1-1 | TRBV10-3 | . | . | CAISEQDSGTEAFF | TGTGCCATCAGTGAACAGGATTCGGGCACTGAAGCTTTCTTT
TRBJ2-4 | TRBV2 | . | . | CASARDWGIQYF | TGTGCCAGCGCACGGGATTGGGGCATTCAGTACTTC
TRBJ1-2 | TRBV5-6 | . | TRBD1 | CASSPDRNYGYTF | TGTGCCAGCAGCCCGGACAGGAACTATGGCTACACCTTC
TRBJ1-1 | TRBV6-6 | . | . | CASVPGGAPNTEAFF | TGTGCCAGCGTCCCGGGGGGGGCTCCGAACACTGAAGCTTTCTTT
TRBJ1-2 | TRBV4-1 | once | TRBD1 | CASSQVGTALPYGYTF | TGCGCCAGCAGCCAAGTAGGGACAGCGCTGCCCTATGGCTACACCTTC
TRBJ2-1 | TRBV11-2 | . | TRBD2 | CASSKGLAGLGAQFF | TGTGCCAGCAGCAAGGGACTAGCGGGTTTGGGTGCGCAGTTCTTC
TRBJ1-4 | TRBV4-1 | . | . | CASSFPGAREKLFF | TGCGCCAGCAGCTTCCCGGGGGCTCGGGAAAAACTGTTTTTT
TRBJ2-2 | TRBV30 | . | TRBD2 | CAWSVARESTGELFF | TGTGCCTGGAGTGTCGCGCGGGAGTCCACCGGGGAGCTGTTTTTT
TRBJ2-7 | TRBV4-3 | . | . | CASSQEAASVYEQYF | TGCGCCAGCAGCCAAGAGGCAGCCTCCGTCTACGAGCAGTACTTC
TRBJ2-6 | TRBV6-4 | . | . | CASSPNPGANVLTF | TGTGCCAGCAGTCCCAACCCTGGGGCCAACGTCCTGACTTTC
TRBJ2-7 | TRBV30 | once | TRBD1 | CAWERQGAYEQYF | TGTGCCTGGGAAAGACAGGGCGCCTACGAGCAGTACTTC
TRBJ2-7 | TRBV4-1 | . | . | CASSQIVGVGVYEQYF | TGCGCCAGCAGTCAGATCGTAGGGGTAGGGGTCTACGAGCAGTACTTC
TRBJ2-3 | TRBV9 | . | . | CASSERGPTDTQYF | TGTGCCAGCAGCGAGAGAGGGCCCACAGATACGCAGTATTTT
TRBJ1-2 | TRBV7-2 | . | . | CASSSQALLGYTF | TGTGCCAGCAGCTCACAGGCTCTTTTGGGCTACACCTTC
TRBJ2-5 | TRBV30 | . | TRBD2 | CAWSGHRPVTSGRAIQETQYF | TGTGCCTGGAGCGGCCACCGTCCGGTGACTAGCGGGAGAGCGATCCAAGAGACCCAGTACTTC
TRBJ2-3 | TRBV19 | . | . | CATGGDTQYF | TGTGCCACTGGGGGAGATACGCAGTATTTT
TRBJ2-4 | TRBV28 | . | TRBD1 | CASSLESGQSTKNIQYF | TGTGCCAGCAGTTTGGAGTCGGGACAGTCGACCAAAAACATTCAGTACTTC
TRBJ2-5 | TRBV29-1 | . | TRBD2 | CSVWGTSGIQETQYF | TGCAGCGTCTGGGGGACTAGCGGTATCCAAGAGACCCAGTACTTC
TRBJ1-1 | TRBV28 | . | TRBD1 | CASSARQGGAFF | TGTGCCAGCAGTGCTAGACAGGGGGGGGCTTTCTTT
TRBJ1-4 | TRBV19 | once | TRBD1 | CASSIGTGNEKLFF | TGTGCCAGTAGTATAGGGACAGGAAATGAAAAACTGTTTTTT
TRBJ2-5 | TRBV10-3 | . | TRBD1 | CAISGDRGEAQYF | TGTGCCATCAGTGGGGACAGGGGGGAGGCCCAGTACTTC
TRBJ1-6 | TRBV11-2 | . | . | CASRSGEIYNSPLHF | TGTGCCAGCAGATCGGGGGAAATCTATAATTCACCCCTCCACTTT
TRBJ2-7 | TRBV6-1 | . | . | CASSESMSRVISYEQYF | TGTGCCAGCAGTGAATCCATGTCCAGGGTTATTTCCTACGAGCAGTACTTC
TRBJ1-5 | TRBV6-5 | . | . | CASSRAGAGQHF | TGTGCCAGCAGCCGAGCTGGGGCCGGCCAGCATTTT
TRBJ2-7 | TRBV11-3 | . | . | CASSLESSYEQYF | TGTGCCAGCTCCCTTGAGTCGAGTTACGAGCAGTACTTC
TRBJ1-1 | TRBV6-6 | . | . | CASSYSQGRNTEAFF | TGTGCCAGCAGTTACTCGCAAGGAAGGAACACTGAAGCTTTCTTT
TRBJ2-4 | TRBV28 | . | . | CASSFPGTILQYF | TGTGCCAGCAGTTTCCCCGGGACGATCCTTCAGTACTTC
TRBJ1-1 | TRBV11-2 | . | . | CASSSGSPTKAFF | TGTGCCAGCAGCTCCGGTTCACCAACAAAAGCTTTCTTT
TRBJ2-1 | TRBV6-5 | . | . | CASSYARGSGSNEQFF | TGTGCCAGCAGTTACGCCAGGGGGAGCGGGAGTAATGAGCAGTTCTTC